The text below deals with one T cell receptor (beta chain). The participants were between about 18 and 100 years old and came from roughly 25 US areas. This entry is derived from a study of blood T cell repertoires in COVID-19. Study as a whole: The cDNA or gDNA used as material had been derived from T cells, B-cell-depleted T cells, or PBMCs.

V was pared by 0 bases and J by 3 bases, with 9 bases between. The CDR3 is 15 residues long. Germline V CDR1 and CDR2: SEHNR, FQNEAQ (reference sequence). TCRdb's table, derived via immunoSEQ multiplex PCR, lists solely in-frame clones and lacks some. The table lists approximately 240,000 clones, 90% to 95% of them singletons. The chain employs TRBV7-9 and TRBJ1-3, with unresolved D. Specimen: PBMCs or T cells enriched from blood (not recorded which). The sequence was obtained from a woman aged 18-29 years who had recovered from COVID-19. DNA for the CDR3: TGTGCCAGCAGCTTAGCCGGGGAATTTGGAAACACCATATATTTT. This encodes CASSLAGEFGNTIYF.